The subject of this entry is one T cell receptor beta chain. What it recognizes is unknown. Produced via immunoSEQ multiplex PCR; TCRdb's table is partial and in-frame only. The data contain a few million clones, about nine tenths of them singletons. V lost 2 bases and J lost 5; bases outside the gene matches: 10. This CDR3 has 16 residues. In germline, CDR1 is MDHEN, CDR2 SYDVKM. This sample was included in a study of shared clonotypes between healthy human individuals. Broader study findings: Across subsets, estimated richness was generally greater for naive than for memory populations. The sharing of approximately 4.6% of naive CD4 clonotypes was seen across a handful of donors. The study drew on few donors, limiting represented genetic and exposure-history diversity.

The clonotype was recovered from a man in his late teens or twenties in good health. Some clones in this sample may be carry-over from other donors' samples. Sequenced input: naive CD4+ T cells from PBMCs. Sample subset: CD45RA+ positively selected. This chain uses TRBV28 with TRBJ1-2; 8 bases map to TRBD1. CDR3 region: CASSLPGQGPGYGYTF. CDR3 bases: TGTGCCAGCAGTTTACCTGGACAGGGACCCGGGTATGGCTACACCTTC.